This is a list of T cell receptor beta chains from one sample in a study of shared clonotypes between healthy human individuals. Method: immunoSEQ multiplex PCR; TCRdb's copy keeps in-frame clones and lacks some. Of approximately 2.4 million clones in the sample, 90% to 97% were seen once. Sequenced input: naive CD4+ T cells sorted from blood. The receptors derive from a man aged 18-30 years in good health. CDR3s include the opening cysteine and the closing phenylalanine or tryptophan. The D gene is left open where the match is weak. The size entry is marked missing in some rows and otherwise reads once, few, many or a size class.

size	V	D	J	DNA	CDR3
.	TRBV5-1	.	TRBJ1-1	TGCGCCAGCAGGTCTGGGAGGAACACTGAAGCTTTCTTT	CASRSGRNTEAFF
.	TRBV30	.	TRBJ2-3	TGTGCCTGGGAAACGGTGGATACGCAGTATTTT	CAWETVDTQYF
few	TRBV30	.	TRBJ1-2	TGTGCCTGGGCCCTGACGGATAACTATGGCTACACCTTC	CAWALTDNYGYTF
.	TRBV5-1	.	TRBJ1-2	TGCGCCAGCAGCTTGGTTGGGTGGAGCGTTGATGGCTACACCTTC	CASSLVGWSVDGYTF
.	TRBV4-1	TRBD1	TRBJ2-7	TGCGCCAGCAGCCAAGACGGGACAGGGGTTTACGAGCAGTACTTC	CASSQDGTGVYEQYF
.	TRBV11-2	TRBD1	TRBJ2-7	TGTGCCAGCAGCTTGATCGGGACAGGACCCTACGAGCAGTACTTC	CASSLIGTGPYEQYF
.	TRBV10-2	.	TRBJ1-2	TGCGCCAGCAGTGAGTATGCGGGACGGCCCTATGGCTACACCTTC	CASSEYAGRPYGYTF
few	TRBV18	.	TRBJ2-7	TGTGCCAGCTCACCACCAGTGGGAGGGGGCTCCTACGAGCAGTACTTC	CASSPPVGGGSYEQYF
.	TRBV11-2	TRBD2	TRBJ2-2	TGTGCCAGCAGCTTATGGGAGGGGACCTTTTACACCGGGGAGCTGTTTTTT	CASSLWEGTFYTGELFF
once	TRBV2	TRBD1	TRBJ1-2	TGTGCCAGCAGTGAGCGACAGGGAGGGTATGGCTACACCTTC	CASSERQGGYGYTF
.	TRBV7-3	TRBD2	TRBJ2-1	TGTGCCAGCAGCCCCGGGACTAGGTTCGATGAGCAGTTCTTC	CASSPGTRFDEQFF
.	TRBV11-2	.	TRBJ2-4	TGTGCCAGCAGTCTGAACAGACAAAACATTCAGTACTTC	CASSLNRQNIQYF
.	TRBV29-1	.	TRBJ2-2	TGCAGCGTTGGCGGGCCTGTTGTTTGCCGGGACGAAGTCACCGGGGAGCTGTTTTTT	CSVGGPVVCRDEVTGELFF
.	TRBV7-9	.	TRBJ2-3	TGTGCCAGCAGCTCTGGGACAACGAGCACAGATACGCAGTATTTT	CASSSGTTSTDTQYF
.	TRBV7-9	.	TRBJ2-7	TGTGCCAGCAGCTCGCTGACTGGGCACGAGCAGTACTTC	CASSSLTGHEQYF
.	TRBV5-1	.	TRBJ1-1	TGCGCCAGCAGCTTGGAAGGAGGGTTCGGGAACACTGAAGCTTTCTTT	CASSLEGGFGNTEAFF
.	TRBV5-4	TRBD1	TRBJ2-1	TGTGCCAGCAGCCCCGGGACAGGGGACAGGTCCTACAATGAGCAGTTCTTC	CASSPGTGDRSYNEQFF
.	TRBV7-2	.	TRBJ2-2	TGTGCCAGCAGCTTCTTCTCGGTTAGCACCGGGGAGCTGTTTTTT	CASSFFSVSTGELFF
.	TRBV2	.	TRBJ1-5	TGTGCCAGCATGGCCCAGGGTGGCAATCAGCCCCAGCATTTT	CASMAQGGNQPQHF
.	TRBV2	TRBD1	TRBJ2-3	TGTGCCAGCAACGACGGGACAGGGATTGATACGCAGTATTTT	CASNDGTGIDTQYF
.	TRBV28	TRBD1	TRBJ1-4	TGTGCCAGCAGAGGACAGGGGGTCGGAAAACTGTTTTTT	CASRGQGVGKLFF
.	TRBV6-1	TRBD2	TRBJ2-5	TGTGCCAGCAGTACCCCGGGGGGGGAGACCCAGTACTTC	CASSTPGGETQYF
few	TRBV10-3	.	TRBJ2-7	TGTGCCACCTCTAGCTCTATGCGCGAGCAGTACTTC	CATSSSMREQYF
.	TRBV28	.	TRBJ1-1	TGTGCCAGCAGCCGACACATGGGGAACACTGAAGCTTTCTTT	CASSRHMGNTEAFF
.	TRBV4-1	.	TRBJ2-5	TGCGCCAGCAGCCAAGCCCCGAACGCAGAGACCCAGTACTTC	CASSQAPNAETQYF
once	TRBV15	.	TRBJ1-2	TGTGCCACCAGCAGAGATCTGGAAACGGCAGCCCAAATGGATGGCTACACCTTC	CATSRDLETAAQMDGYTF
.	TRBV6-1	TRBD1	TRBJ1-2	TGTGCCAGCAGAACCGGGACAGACTATGGCTACACCTTC	CASRTGTDYGYTF
.	TRBV6-1	.	TRBJ1-1	TGTGCCAGCAGTGAGGGGGAAAGGAGCATTCGGGGCCCTGAAGCTTTCTTT	CASSEGERSIRGPEAFF
.	TRBV5-1	TRBD1	TRBJ2-2	TGCGCCAGCAGCACCGGGACAGTGAGGGGGGAGCTGTTTTTT	CASSTGTVRGELFF
.	TRBV18	.	TRBJ1-5	TGTGCCAGCTCACCGGGCGAGGGTCAGCCCCAGCATTTT	CASSPGEGQPQHF
.	TRBV10-1	TRBD1	TRBJ1-5	TGCGCCAGCAGTGCATCCGGGACAGGGGGTAATCAGCCCCAGCATTTT	CASSASGTGGNQPQHF
.	TRBV5-1	.	TRBJ2-2	TGCGCCAGCAGCTTGGTTGGCGGCGGACTTTCGGAGCTGTTTTTT	CASSLVGGGLSELFF
.	TRBV20-1	.	TRBJ1-1	TGCAGTGCTAGTGCGGCAGGTGAAGCTTTCTTT	CSASAAGEAFF
.	TRBV5-4	.	TRBJ1-3	TGTGCCAGCAGCTTGGGCACTAGCTCTGGAAACACCATATATTTT	CASSLGTSSGNTIYF
.	TRBV28	.	TRBJ2-5	TGTGCCAGCAACTCCGGGACTTCCGGTGAGACCCAGTACTTC	CASNSGTSGETQYF
.	TRBV7-2	TRBD2	TRBJ2-5	TGTGCCAGCAGCTCCGGCCCGTTAGCTAGCGGGAGTTCGAGAGAGACCCAGTACTTC	CASSSGPLASGSSRETQYF
.	TRBV11-2	.	TRBJ2-1	TGTGCCAGCAGCTTACTTTCCCATGAGCAGTTCTTC	CASSLLSHEQFF
.	TRBV29-1	TRBD1	TRBJ1-2	TGCAGCGTTGAGGCGGGACAGGGTTTCTATGGCTACACCTTC	CSVEAGQGFYGYTF
.	TRBV2	.	TRBJ2-7	TGTGCCAGCGGCATAGAGGGTCGAGGCTACGAGCAGTACTTC	CASGIEGRGYEQYF
.	TRBV5-1	.	TRBJ2-3	TGCGCCAGCACGAGTGCTCGGTCAGAGTGGGATACGCAGTATTTT	CASTSARSEWDTQYF
.	TRBV6-1	.	TRBJ1-2	TGTGCCAGCAGTCCATGGGGCGGGGACTATGGCTACACCTTC	CASSPWGGDYGYTF
.	TRBV7-3	TRBD2	TRBJ2-3	TGTGCCAGCAGCTCGCAGGGAGGGGCAGATACGCAGTATTTT	CASSSQGGADTQYF
.	TRBV27	.	TRBJ2-5	TGTGCCAGCAGTCCGCAGGGGGAGACCCAGTACTTC	CASSPQGETQYF